This note documents a single TCR beta chain sequence. This clonotype was detected only a few times. Which antigen it targets is not known. No qualities accompany the bases; no much larger clone lies one base away. The donors were roughly 40 Caucasian individuals from Russia, aged roughly 6 to 100 years, who were systemically healthy. Each donor gave ten milliliters of peripheral blood, drawn into EDTA-treated Vacutainer tubes. Ficoll-Paque density-gradient centrifugation was used to isolate PBMCs, with at least 6 million per sample. Total RNA was extracted from PBMCs with Trizol reagent, with at least 6 micrograms obtained per sample. For every donor, an aliquot of PBMCs went through flow cytometry to measure the percentages of naive CD45RAhigh/CD27high T cells. The receptor library was made with 5' RACE. Instrument used: Illumina HiSeq 2500. A second PCR of roughly 6 to 11 cycles was run with a J-beta primer mix and a sample-barcoded 5' primer. Each TCR beta cDNA molecule received a unique molecular identifier from a template-switch 5' adaptor carrying 12 random nucleotides. Each sample yielded at least 2.5 million CDR3-containing paired-end reads. First-strand cDNA synthesis was performed from all RNA using the Mint cDNA synthesis kit, with priming by a TRBC-specific oligonucleotide. After uracil-DNA glycosylase treatment, a first 18-cycle PCR used universal primers M1SS and BC2_uni_R on all cDNA. In the authors' own workflow: For normalization, 1 million high-quality reads were randomly selected from each sample, with every read carrying a distinct molecular identifier. Reads sharing molecular identifiers were discarded rather than binned into consensus sequences. MiTCR, set to a Q25 quality threshold and the strictest error-elimination algorithm, was used for CDR3 identification, clonotype clustering and error correction. A nonparametric unseen species model using Euler transformation provided a lower-bound estimate of total TCR beta diversity. The raw public data were reprocessed by TCRdb itself: fastp quality trimming at Q25, MiXCR clonotype calling, in-frame beta chains only. For every CDR3 protein sequence, its rows merge into one entry that carries the most common genes and DNA. The V and J calls here are based on TCRdb, not the publication. This sample comprises about a million distinct CDR3 sequences, about 51% of them detected only once. Clones ranked in the top ten supply 20% to 25% of the sample.

The sample comes from a study of blood T cells in healthy people across ages (dated by TCRdb to about 2015). Looking at the study overall: Template switching captured roughly one uniquely barcoded TCR beta cDNA molecule per two T cells in model experiments. To track age-related changes in TCR beta repertoire diversity, the study relied on deep sequencing normalized with unique cDNA molecular identifiers. Four age groups were formed from the donors: young (average 16 years), middle-aged (approximately 40), aged (around 68) and long-lived (approximately 80). To avoid experimental bias, donors of different ages were spread randomly across the sequencing lanes. Using the same blood draw, the study looked at two additional independent replicas of 1 million unique cDNA reads for two donors, one aged 18 to 30 and the other aged 80 or older. Overall study results and their limits: Because the CMV infection status of the donors was unknown, age-related changes in expanded clonotypes may potentially have been confounded. Conclusive comparison of naive and antigen-experienced compartments was prevented by the profiling of bulk unsorted PBMCs. Total diversity estimates from one million sequenced T cells were considered lower bounds and underestimates. The percentage of naive T cells measured by flow cytometry correlated strongly with observed TCR beta diversity. As age increased, observed TCR beta diversity per million T cells dropped in a roughly linear way, and a significant reduction was already evident by age 40. The long-lived group showed more naive CD4+ T cells, fewer expanded clones and increased TCR diversity than the aged group, suggesting age selection.

From the germline V gene, CDR1 is SQVTM and CDR2 is ANQGSEA. V has 6 bases trimmed and J has 4 bases trimmed; junction bases matching no gene number 11. From cysteine to phenylalanine, the CDR3 is 14 amino acids long. Solely the CDR3 DNA is kept, with 42 bases framed from the first base. This chain is built from TRBV29-1 and TRBJ1-2, and TRBD1 matches 7 of the central bases. Specimen: blood. The TCR comes from an older woman in good health. Here is the DNA: TGCAGCGTAAACCGGGACAAGGGGGCCTATGGCTACACCTTC. Translated, it gives CSVNRDKGAYGYTF.